These 20 T cell receptor beta chains originate from one sample sequenced in a study of early T cells in non-severe SARS-CoV-2 infection. TCRdb fed the 5' RACE reads into MiXCR, producing one record per CDR3 protein. The sample has about 47,000 distinct CDR3 sequences, around 10% seen once. The sequencing here drew on whole blood, taken at baseline. These receptors all come from an adult who was a healthcare worker with PCR-confirmed SARS-CoV-2 infection or an uninfected control (not recorded which).

This clonotype has at least ten counts. The chain employs TRBV11-2 and TRBJ2-7; unclear D gene. The germline CDR1 and CDR2 sequences are SGHAT and FQNNGV. The CDR3 runs to 11 residues. The ends were cut back, 7 bases at V and 5 bases at J, with 9 bases in the middle. Here the CDR3 reads CASTGQNEQYF. The CDR3 DNA is TGTGCCAGCACCGGGCAAAACGAGCAGTACTTC.

In its sample, this clonotype was seen once. The rearrangement uses TRBV5-1 and TRBJ2-3; the match to TRBD1 covers 8 bases. The V segment lost 1 base and the J segment 3 bases; nucleotides outside the gene matches: 13. Germline CDR1 SGHRS, CDR2 YFSETQ. The CDR3 loop spans 18 amino acids. CDR3 amino acids: CASSLRGKAGGATDTQYF. CDR3 in DNA: TGCGCCAGCAGCTTGAGAGGAAAGGCAGGGGGCGCGACAGATACGCAGTATTTT. Combining the CDR3 with reference TRBV5-1 and TRBJ2-3 gives the whole variable domain KAGVTQTPRYLIKTRGQQVTLSCSPISGHRSVSWYQQTPGQGLQFLFEYFSETQRNKGNFPGRFSGRQFSNSRSEMNVSTLELGDSALYLCASSLRGKAGGATDTQYFGPGTRLTVL.

V is TRBV5-1 and J is TRBJ1-3; TRBD1 might be the D (6 bases). The germline V gene encodes CDR1 SGHRS and CDR2 YFSETQ. The germline V and J ends were trimmed by 1 base and 4 bases, with 12 bases remaining between them. The CDR3 spans 15 residues. CDR3 in DNA: TGCGCCAGCAGCTTGATGGGGGCGACCGGAAACACCATATATTTT. This sequence encodes CASSLMGATGNTIYF. Full variable domain (rest looked up from reference TRBV5-1 and TRBJ1-3): KAGVTQTPRYLIKTRGQQVTLSCSPISGHRSVSWYQQTPGQGLQFLFEYFSETQRNKGNFPGRFSGRQFSNSRSEMNVSTLELGDSALYLCASSLMGATGNTIYFGEGSWLTVV.

The sample holds a few counts of this clonotype. Germline and junction disagree at one end, which may indicate a read error. The chain recombines TRBV5-4 with TRBJ1-4, with 7 bases matching TRBD1. Germline V gene lookup returns CDR1 SGHNT and CDR2 YYREEE (reference sequence). The CDR3 covers 11 residues. The CDR3 sequence: CASQGGHLRLF. As DNA, the CDR3 is TGTGCCAGTCAGGGGGGCCACCTTAGGCTTTTT.

The chain is built from TRBV9 and TRBJ2-2; D not certain. Trimming removed 1 base from V and 0 bases from J, with 7 bases in between. The V gene's germline CDR1 is SGDLS and CDR2 YYNGEE. There are 15 residues in the CDR3. Here the CDR3 reads CASSVFTANTGELFF. The CDR3 nucleotides read TGTGCCAGCAGCGTATTTACGGCGAACACCGGGGAGCTGTTTTTT.

The chain carries TRBV12-3 or TRBV12-4 and TRBJ1-2; the D is unclear. There are 11 residues in the CDR3. V lost 3 bases to trimming and J lost 6 bases, with 5 bases between them. CDR3 region: CASSLGHGYTF. CDR3 DNA: TGTGCCAGCAGTTTGGGCCATGGCTACACCTTC.

The rearrangement joins TRBV29-1 to TRBJ1-3; 9 bases are shared with TRBD1. This CDR3 is 15 amino acids long. Looked up from germline, CDR1 is SQVTM and CDR2 is ANQGSEA. Trimming removed 6 bases from V and 4 bases from J; junction bases left unmatched: 10. CDR3 nucleotides: TGCAGCGTCGACCTACAGGGGGCCGAAGGAAACACCATATATTTT. Translation: CSVDLQGAEGNTIYF.

In this sample, this clonotype turned up a few times. The V call is TRBV7-3, the J call TRBJ2-2; D may correspond to TRBD1 or TRBD2 (5 bases each). The V gene lost 5 bases and the J gene lost 0 bases, with 13 bases spanning the gap. CDR1 and CDR2 from the germline V gene are SGHTA and FQGTGA. This CDR3 spans 16 amino acids. CDR3 DNA sequence: TGTGCCAGCAGCCCGAGTTTGGGGGCGAACACCGGGGAGCTGTTTTTT. Residues: CASSPSLGANTGELFF.

There are a few counts of this clonotype. The genes are TRBV7-9 and TRBJ1-6; D may be TRBD1 (5 bases). V gave up 5 bases and J gave up 13 bases, with 15 bases separating them. From germline, CDR1 is SEHNR and CDR2 FQNEAQ (reference sequence). This CDR3 is 13 amino acids long. The CDR3 region is CASSAGLGEPLHF. Here the CDR3 DNA reads TGTGCCAGCAGCGCGGGACTGGGGGAGCCCCTCCACTTT.

The rearrangement uses TRBV30 and TRBJ2-7, with a possible D match to TRBD1 (6 bases). Germline values: CDR1 GTSNPN, CDR2 SVGIG (reference sequence). This CDR3 comprises 14 residues. Trimming cost V 8 bases and J 1 base, with 18 bases left between them. CDR3 bases: TGTGCCGGCAACTACAGGGCCGCGTCCTACGAGCAGTACTTC. Amino acid sequence: CAGNYRAASYEQYF.

This clonotype has just a few counts. V is TRBV5-1 and J is TRBJ1-5; D unclear. The CDR3 has 14 residues. V was clipped by 0 bases and J by 4 bases, with 8 bases between them. Germline loops: CDR1 SGHRS, CDR2 YFSETQ. The CDR3 DNA reads TGCGCCAGCAGCTTGGTGTCGGGGAATCAGCCCCAGCATTTT. Protein: CASSLVSGNQPQHF.

This clonotype has ten or more counts. V gene TRBV19 combines with J gene TRBJ2-7, with 7 bases lining up with TRBD1. V was clipped by 3 bases and J by 6 bases; unmatched bases: 8. The CDR3 has 14 residues. Germline loops: CDR1 LNHDA, CDR2 SQIVND (reference sequence). The CDR3 nucleotides read TGTGCCAGTAGTATCCGACAGGGAAAGGGCGAGCAGTACTTC. This encodes CASSIRQGKGEQYF.

This clonotype has at least ten counts. This chain connects TRBV11-2 to TRBJ1-6; D unresolved. CDR1 is SGHAT and CDR2 is FQNNGV in the germline V gene. Trimming removed 3 bases from V and 11 bases from J, with 8 bases in between. The CDR3 contains 12 residues. The CDR3 coding sequence is TGTGCCAGCAGCTTCAATCGAGCACCCCTCCACTTT. Its protein is CASSFNRAPLHF.

With respect to this clonotype: Being one base from a much bigger clone, this may be a read error. The chain carries TRBV18 and TRBJ1-5, with 8 nucleotides matching TRBD1. V shed 3 bases and J 3 bases; nucleotides not matched to a gene: 4. Germline V lookup: CDR1 KGHSH, CDR2 LQKENI. The CDR3 totals 15 residues. The CDR3 DNA reads as TGTGCCAGCTCACCCGACAGGGGAGACAATCAGCCCCAGCATTTT. Encoded protein: CASSPDRGDNQPQHF.

This clonotype was counted at least ten times. Here the CDR3 DNA reads TGTGCCAGTAGTATGATCGGATCCTATGGCTACACCTTC. This encodes CASSMIGSYGYTF. The genes are TRBV19 and TRBJ1-2; no clear D gene. Germline CDR1 reads LNHDA; CDR2 reads SQIVND (reference sequence). This CDR3 has 13 amino acids. Trimming took 3 bases from V and 4 from J, leaving 9 bases between them.

The sample holds many counts of this clonotype. The V gene is TRBV12-3 or TRBV12-4, the J gene TRBJ2-6; D is unresolved. The CDR3 is made up of 15 amino acids. The V end was cut by 6 bases, the J end by 0 bases, with 9 bases between. The CDR3, as DNA: TGTGCCAGCAGGACTCGAAGCTCTGGGGCCAACGTCCTGACTTTC. Translated: CASRTRSSGANVLTF.

This clonotype was seen ten or more times. The CDR3 DNA reads TGTGCCAGCAGTTACCGTACTAGCTCCCGGACAGATACGCAGTATTTT. This encodes CASSYRTSSRTDTQYF. The rearrangement joins TRBV6-2 or TRBV6-3 to TRBJ2-3, with a weak D call TRBD2 (6 bases). Trimming stripped 2 bases from V and 3 bases from J, with 15 bases between. Germline-derived CDR1 and CDR2 are MNHEY and SVGEGT. The CDR3 is 16 residues long.

The genes are TRBV6-5 and TRBJ1-6, with D possibly being TRBD1 (5 bases). The CDR3 sequence is 17 residues long. V lost 6 bases to trimming and J lost 0 bases, with 15 bases between them. Germline-derived CDR1 and CDR2 are MNHEY and SVGAGI. For the CDR3, the DNA is TGTGCCAGCAGCCGGGGACTCCCGAGCTCCTATAATTCACCCCTCCACTTT. Protein product: CASSRGLPSSYNSPLHF.

This clonotype was counted a few times. This sequence joins TRBV7-2 and TRBJ1-6; D uncertain. Germline CDR1 SGHTA, CDR2 FQGNSA. The V end lost 5 bases, the J end lost 8 bases, and 10 bases lay between the germline ends. There are 13 residues in the CDR3. CDR3 nucleotide sequence: TGTGCCAGCAGCCTTGGCCCGGATTCACCCCTCCACTTT. It yields the protein CASSLGPDSPLHF.

The V and J genes are TRBV20-1 and TRBJ1-3; D is ambiguous. Germline V gene sequence: CDR1 DFQATT, CDR2 SNEGSKA (reference sequence). This CDR3 has 12 residues. Trimming removed 6 bases at V and 1 base at J, with 7 bases between. DNA of the CDR3: TGCAGTGCCCCTTTTTCTGGAAACACCATATATTTT. It specifies CSAPFSGNTIYF.